A selection of T cell receptor beta chains follows, all from one sample in a study of T cell responses to AZD1222 COVID-19 vaccine. Generated by immunoSEQ multiplex PCR, the TCRdb table keeps only in-frame clones and is missing some. The data hold some 81,000 clones, with more than 70% observed a single time. The source was peripheral blood, collected 28 days after the second AZD1222 dose. The receptor source for this set is an adult who received the AZD1222 COVID-19 vaccine. Each CDR3 is given with its conserved first and last residue. The D gene is left open where the match is weak. Part of the rows lack a size; the others show once, few, many or a class for expanded clones.

once,TRBV6-1,TRBJ1-4,-,TGTGCCAGCAGTGAATGGCCAGGGCTGGGAAAACTGTTTTTT,CASSEWPGLGKLFF
-,TRBV28,TRBJ1-3,-,TGTGCCAGCAGTTTGAGAGGGGACGGTGGAAACACCATATATTTT,CASSLRGDGGNTIYF
-,TRBV6-5,TRBJ2-7,-,TGTGCCAGCAAAAGAACGGGGGTTTACGAGCAGTACTTC,CASKRTGVYEQYF
-,TRBV3-1/TRBV3-2,TRBJ1-4,-,TGTGCCAGCAGCCAAGGGGTGGCGACCCAAGGGGAAAAACTGTTTTTT,CASSQGVATQGEKLFF
few,TRBV19,TRBJ1-5,-,TGTGCCACCGCGACTATGAGCAATCAGCCCCAGCATTTT,CATATMSNQPQHF
-,TRBV7-5,TRBJ2-1,-,TGTGCCAGAAGCCGCCGGGACAGGGCGTTCTATGAGCAGTTCTTC,CARSRRDRAFYEQFF
-,TRBV5-4,TRBJ1-6,-,TGTGCCAGCAGCTTGGAGGCGGGGTTGAATTCACCCCTCCACTTT,CASSLEAGLNSPLHF
-,TRBV9,TRBJ2-2,-,TGTGCCAGCAGCCCCGGCGGACGGCGGACCGGGGAGCTGTTTTTT,CASSPGGRRTGELFF
once,TRBV6-5,TRBJ1-6,-,TGTGCCAGCAGGGCAGCGCTACTTATAGATTCACCCCTCCACTTT,CASRAALLIDSPLHF
-,TRBV4-2,TRBJ1-5,-,TGTGCCAGCAGCCAAGAGAGAGGCCAGCCCCAGCATTTT,CASSQERGQPQHF
-,TRBV2,TRBJ1-1,-,TGTGCCAGCAGTCCGACAGGAGCCAACACTGAAGCTTTCTTT,CASSPTGANTEAFF
-,TRBV2,TRBJ1-1,TRBD1,TGTGCCAGCAGTCTCGGACAGGGCCGTGGGAACACTGAAGCTTTCTTT,CASSLGQGRGNTEAFF
-,TRBV18,TRBJ2-2,-,TGTGCCAGCTCACCAGTCCGGGGGCCCGAGGAGCTGTTTTTT,CASSPVRGPEELFF
few,TRBV5-5,TRBJ2-7,-,TGTGCCAGCAGCTTGGCGTTTCCGGGAGCCTACGAGCAGTACTTC,CASSLAFPGAYEQYF
-,TRBV3-1/TRBV3-2,TRBJ2-7,-,TGTGCCAGCAGCCAAGATCCCCCGGGGAGCAACGAGCAGTACTTC,CASSQDPPGSNEQYF
-,TRBV11-3,TRBJ2-3,TRBD2,TGTGCCAGCAGCTTAAAGAAGCGGGGGGCCCGCACAGATACGCAGTATTTT,CASSLKKRGARTDTQYF
-,TRBV2,TRBJ2-1,-,TGTGCCAGCAGGCCGACTAGCTCCTACAATGAGCAGTTCTTC,CASRPTSSYNEQFF
-,TRBV2,TRBJ1-2,-,TGTGCCAGCAGTGCGGACCACTATGGCTACACCTTC,CASSADHYGYTF
-,TRBV6-2/TRBV6-3,TRBJ2-5,TRBD2,TGTGCCAGCAGTTACTACCGTACCGGGACTAGCGGGAGTGAAGAGACCCAGTACTTC,CASSYYRTGTSGSEETQYF
-,TRBV21-1,TRBJ1-5,-,TGTGCCAGCAGCTACAGGGGAGATAGCAATCAGCCCCAGCATTTT,CASSYRGDSNQPQHF
-,TRBV3-1/TRBV3-2,TRBJ2-1,TRBD2,TGTGCCAGCGGGGGGGCCTACAATGAGCAGTTCTTC,CASGGAYNEQFF
-,TRBV6-5,TRBJ2-1,-,TGTGCCAGCCAGATGTTAATGGTGAGCTACAATGAGCAGTTCTTC,CASQMLMVSYNEQFF
-,TRBV28,TRBJ1-5,-,TGTGCCAGCACCCCGGGGCAGGGTGGGGATCAGCCCCAGCATTTT,CASTPGQGGDQPQHF
-,TRBV27,TRBJ2-2,-,TGTGCCAGCAGTAGAACAGGGAACACCGGGGAGCTGTTTTTT,CASSRTGNTGELFF
-,TRBV28,TRBJ1-5,-,TGTGCCAGCAGTTGGCGCCCCGATCAGCCCCAGCATTTT,CASSWRPDQPQHF
-,TRBV6-5,TRBJ1-3,TRBD1,TGTGCCAGCAGTTACTCGGGGACAGGAGGTGGAAACACCATATATTTT,CASSYSGTGGGNTIYF
-,TRBV5-4,TRBJ2-3,TRBD2,TGTGCCAGCAGCTTGCCTAGCGGGGGCTCTGGGGCAGATACGCAGTATTTT,CASSLPSGGSGADTQYF
-,TRBV15,TRBJ2-5,TRBD1,TGTGCCACCAGCAGAGCCGGGACAGGGCGGGAGACCCAGTACTTC,CATSRAGTGRETQYF
-,TRBV4-3,TRBJ2-7,TRBD1,TGCGCCAGCAGCTCCGGGACAGGGGCCTTCTACGAGCAGTACTTC,CASSSGTGAFYEQYF
-,TRBV7-2,TRBJ2-5,-,TGTGCCAGCAGCCCCCCGGGACCGGGCCCTCGGGAGACCCAGTACTTC,CASSPPGPGPRETQYF
-,TRBV5-1,TRBJ1-2,TRBD1,TGCGCCAGCAGCAGGGGACAGGGGGACTATGGCTACACCTTC,CASSRGQGDYGYTF
-,TRBV19,TRBJ2-7,-,TGTGCCAGTTCTTCAGGGCTAGAAGATTTCTACGAGCAGTACTTC,CASSSGLEDFYEQYF
few,TRBV12-5,TRBJ2-1,-,TGTGCTAGTGGTTTGGCCCTTGGGGCTGAGCAGTTCTTC,CASGLALGAEQFF
-,TRBV7-2,TRBJ2-3,-,TGTGCCAGCAGCTTAGATCATAGAGATACGCAGTATTTT,CASSLDHRDTQYF
-,TRBV29-1,TRBJ2-7,TRBD2,TGCAGCGTTGTACGAGCGGGGGGGCGCGAGCAGTACTTC,CSVVRAGGREQYF
-,TRBV9,TRBJ1-2,-,TGTGCCAGCAGCCGGGAGGGCTATGGCTACACCTTC,CASSREGYGYTF
-,TRBV19,TRBJ1-2,-,TGTGCCAACAACAGGGTTAACTATGGCTACACCTTC,CANNRVNYGYTF
-,TRBV6-5,TRBJ2-7,TRBD2,TGTGCCAGCAGTTACGGCACTAGCGGGCCCTCCTACGAGCAGTACTTC,CASSYGTSGPSYEQYF
-,TRBV27,TRBJ2-3,-,TGTGCCAGCAGTTTATATAGGGGCTGGGATACGCAGTATTTT,CASSLYRGWDTQYF
-,TRBV19,TRBJ2-6,-,TGTGCCAGTAGTTTGTTAGCTGGGGCCAACGTCCTGACTTTC,CASSLLAGANVLTF
-,TRBV3-1/TRBV3-2,TRBJ1-6,-,TGTGCCAGCAGCTTTCCCAATTCACCCCTCCACTTT,CASSFPNSPLHF
-,TRBV7-2,TRBJ2-4,-,TGTGCCAGCAGCTTAGAAACGGTGAGAAACATTCAGTACTTC,CASSLETVRNIQYF
-,TRBV12-3/TRBV12-4,TRBJ1-3,TRBD1,TGTGCCAGCAGTTTATCGGGACAGGGGGCCCATTTT,CASSLSGQGAHF
-,TRBV27,TRBJ2-5,TRBD1,TGTGCCAGCAGTTCGGGGACAGGGGGGTCGGAGACCCAGTACTTC,CASSSGTGGSETQYF
-,TRBV3-1/TRBV3-2,TRBJ1-2,TRBD1,TGTGCCAGCAGCCAACGGGACAGGGGAAACTATGGCTACACCTTC,CASSQRDRGNYGYTF
-,TRBV24-1,TRBJ1-2,-,TGTGCCACCAGTGATTTTGGCCAGAATCGCTACACCTTC,CATSDFGQNRYTF
once,TRBV6-5,TRBJ1-3,-,TGTGCCAGCAGTTACCCCGGAACCTCTGGAAACACCATATATTTT,CASSYPGTSGNTIYF
-,TRBV10-1,TRBJ2-7,-,TGCGCCAGCAGTGAGTCGTCGGCTACCTACGAGCAGTACTTC,CASSESSATYEQYF
-,TRBV3-1/TRBV3-2,TRBJ1-6,-,TGTGCCAGCAGCCAAGCGACGAATTCACCCCTCCACTTT,CASSQATNSPLHF
-,TRBV2,TRBJ1-4,-,TGTGCCAGCAGCACCCCGGGGCCGAGACTGTTTTTT,CASSTPGPRLFF
-,TRBV25-1,TRBJ2-7,-,TGTGCCAGCGGGGATCTTTACGAGCAGTACTTC,CASGDLYEQYF
-,TRBV11-3,TRBJ1-5,TRBD1,TGTGCCAGCAGCTTAAAGGGGGCGGGCAATCAGCCCCAGCATTTT,CASSLKGAGNQPQHF
-,TRBV5-4,TRBJ2-7,TRBD1,TGTGCCAGCAGCGTGCAGGGGGGGACAGGGGGCGCAAGGCAGTACTTC,CASSVQGGTGGARQYF
-,TRBV5-4,TRBJ1-6,TRBD1,TGTGCCAGCAGCTTGTGGGGACAGACCAATTCACCCCTCCACTTT,CASSLWGQTNSPLHF
-,TRBV6-1,TRBJ1-1,-,TGTGCCAGCAGTCCCAGGGTGGGAGGCACTGAAGCTTTCTTT,CASSPRVGGTEAFF
-,TRBV7-9,TRBJ2-1,TRBD2,TGTGCCAGCAGTTCCTCTACCTTACTAGCGGGGATGTTGAATGAGCAGTTCTTC,CASSSSTLLAGMLNEQFF
-,TRBV5-1,TRBJ2-7,-,TGCGCCAGCAGCCCGATAACAGGTTCGCTTTACGAGCAGTACTTC,CASSPITGSLYEQYF
-,TRBV29-1,TRBJ1-2,TRBD1,TGCAGCGCTCCGGGACAGGGGATTCATGGCTACACCTTC,CSAPGQGIHGYTF
-,TRBV5-1,TRBJ2-7,-,TGCGCCAGCAGCCTCGGCGGTTACGAGCAGTACTTC,CASSLGGYEQYF